What follows are 3 T cell receptor beta chains derived from one specimen sequenced in a study of radiotherapy plus CTLA-4 blockade in lung cancer (dated 2018 in TCRdb). The library was generated by the immunoSEQ multiplex PCR assay. The table comes from immuneACCESS by way of TCRdb, which keeps in-frame sequences with V and J called. Part of the clones is missing from these tables; in studies checked, under half for an unresolved V gene and the rest for unknown reasons. In this sample the table shows tens of thousands of clones, around 78% of which occur a single time. The ten biggest clones cover over 20% of the sample. The specimen was peripheral blood, collected from a patient treated with radiotherapy plus ipilimumab. All receptors derive from a human donor with non-small cell lung cancer whose response to radiotherapy plus ipilimumab could not be evaluated. Some clones in this sample may be carry-over from other donors' samples.

V and J are TRBV11-3 and TRBJ2-6; 8 positions match TRBD1. Germline CDR1 SGHNT, CDR2 YENEEA. V trimming: 4 bases; J trimming: 0 bases; junction bases outside the gene matches: 8. The CDR3 runs to 18 residues. CDR3 sequence reads: CASSYRTGQGSGANVLTF. The CDR3 DNA reads as TGTGCCAGCAGCTACCGGACAGGACAGGGCTCTGGGGCCAACGTCCTGACTTTC.

Regarding this clone: A junction boundary mismatches the germline segment, possibly from a read error. The identical CDR3 is also encoded by other nucleotide sequences in the sample. The chain links TRBV5-5 to TRBJ1-6; TRBD1 might be the D (6 bases). The V gene's germline CDR1 is SGHKS and CDR2 YYEKEE (reference sequence). The CDR3 totals 15 residues. CDR3 in DNA: TGTGCCAGCAGCTACAATACAGGGAGGGATTCCCCCCTCCACTTT. Translating it yields CASSYNTGRDSPLHF.

Only one count was recorded for this clone. The V gene is TRBV11-2, the J gene TRBJ1-3, with 9 bases matching TRBD1. Germline CDR1 reads SGHAT; CDR2 reads FQNNGV. The CDR3 has 13 residues. The trim removed 4 bases at V and 9 bases at J, leaving 4 bases unmatched. The CDR3 here is CASSSGTGTTIYF. The CDR3 nucleotides read TGTGCCAGCAGCTCAGGGACAGGGACCACCATATATTTT.